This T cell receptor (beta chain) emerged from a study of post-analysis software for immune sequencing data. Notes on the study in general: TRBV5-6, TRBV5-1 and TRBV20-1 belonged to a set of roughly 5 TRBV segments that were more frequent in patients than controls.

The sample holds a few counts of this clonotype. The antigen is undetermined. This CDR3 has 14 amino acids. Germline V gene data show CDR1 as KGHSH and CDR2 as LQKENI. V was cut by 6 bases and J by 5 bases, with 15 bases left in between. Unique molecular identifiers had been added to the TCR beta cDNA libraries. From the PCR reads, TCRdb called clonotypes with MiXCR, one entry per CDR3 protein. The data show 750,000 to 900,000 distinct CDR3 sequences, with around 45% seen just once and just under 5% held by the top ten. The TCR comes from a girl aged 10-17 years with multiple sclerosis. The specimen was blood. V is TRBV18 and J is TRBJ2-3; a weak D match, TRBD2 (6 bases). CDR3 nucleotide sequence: TGTGCCAGCTCGCTCGGACCCGGGGGAGATACGCAGTATTTT. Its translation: CASSLGPGGDTQYF.